This T cell receptor (beta chain) is from a study of blood T cell repertoires in COVID-19. For the study at large: Researchers got acute and convalescent COVID-19 samples from the United States, Italy and Spain. T cells, B-cell-depleted T cells, or PBMCs supplied cDNA or gDNA.

Original handling: Amplification of reference gene primers provided the estimated nucleated cell counts. Using immunoSEQ multiplex PCR, the repertoire was profiled, and TCRdb retains in-frame clones only, with some absent. For V, J and clone size, that table is used; D and trimming come from the DNA. Of 270,000 or so clones in the sample, about four fifths were seen once. There are 15 residues in the CDR3. J was trimmed by 5 bases and V by 3 bases; bases with no gene match: 4. Germline V gives CDR1 SEHNR, CDR2 FQNEAQ (reference sequence). The chain employs TRBV7-9 and TRBJ2-7; 13 nucleotides align to TRBD2. The sample comprised peripheral blood. The sequence was collected from a woman under 30 with acute or convalescent COVID-19. CDR3 loop: CASSFRGTSGNEQYF. In DNA form, the CDR3 reads TGTGCCAGCAGCTTCCGTGGGACTAGCGGGAACGAGCAGTACTTC.